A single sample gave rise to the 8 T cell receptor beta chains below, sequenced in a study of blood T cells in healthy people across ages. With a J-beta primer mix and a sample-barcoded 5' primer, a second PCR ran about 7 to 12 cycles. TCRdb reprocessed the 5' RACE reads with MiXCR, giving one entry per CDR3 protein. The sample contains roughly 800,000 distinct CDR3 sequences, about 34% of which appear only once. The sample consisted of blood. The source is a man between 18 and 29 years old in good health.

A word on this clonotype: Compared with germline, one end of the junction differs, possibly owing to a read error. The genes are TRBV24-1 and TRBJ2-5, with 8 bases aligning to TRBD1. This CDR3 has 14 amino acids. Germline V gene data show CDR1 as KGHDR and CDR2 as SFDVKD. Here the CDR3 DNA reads TGTGCCACCGGTGAGGCCTCAGGGGGCAATGAGCAGTACTTC. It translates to CATGEASGGNEQYF.

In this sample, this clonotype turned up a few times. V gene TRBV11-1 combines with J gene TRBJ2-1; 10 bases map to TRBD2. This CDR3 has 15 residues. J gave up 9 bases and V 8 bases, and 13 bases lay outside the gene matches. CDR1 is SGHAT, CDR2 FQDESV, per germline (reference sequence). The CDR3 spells CASDRSGGAQGEQFF. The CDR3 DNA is TGTGCCAGCGATAGGAGCGGGGGGGCTCAGGGTGAGCAGTTCTTC.

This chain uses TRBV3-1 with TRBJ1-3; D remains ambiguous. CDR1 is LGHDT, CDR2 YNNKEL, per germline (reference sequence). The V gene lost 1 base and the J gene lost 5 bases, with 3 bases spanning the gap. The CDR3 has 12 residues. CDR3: CASSQVRNTIYF. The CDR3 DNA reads TGTGCCAGCAGCCAAGTCAGAAACACCATATATTTT.

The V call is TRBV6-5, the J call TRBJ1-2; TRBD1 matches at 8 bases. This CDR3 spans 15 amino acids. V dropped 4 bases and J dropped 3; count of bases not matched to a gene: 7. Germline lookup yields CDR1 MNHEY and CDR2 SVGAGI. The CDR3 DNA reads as TGTGCCAGCAGTTTCGCTGACAGGGGCGACTATGGCTACACCTTC. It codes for CASSFADRGDYGYTF.

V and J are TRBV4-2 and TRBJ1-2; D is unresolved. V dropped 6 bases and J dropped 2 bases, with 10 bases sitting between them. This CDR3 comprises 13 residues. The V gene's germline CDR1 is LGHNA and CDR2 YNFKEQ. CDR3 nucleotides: TGTGCCAGCAGGAGACAAGAGAACTATGGCTACACCTTC. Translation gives CASRRQENYGYTF.

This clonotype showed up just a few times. The chain's CDR3 is CSARDGSGGTYEQYF. The CDR3 region has the DNA TGCAGTGCTAGAGATGGGTCAGGGGGAACCTACGAGCAGTACTTC. This chain joins TRBV20-1 and TRBJ2-7, with 7 bases lining up with TRBD1. V was clipped by 0 bases and J by 2 bases; unmatched bases: 7. Germline V gene data show CDR1 as DFQATT and CDR2 as SNEGSKA (reference sequence). The CDR3 loop spans 15 amino acids.

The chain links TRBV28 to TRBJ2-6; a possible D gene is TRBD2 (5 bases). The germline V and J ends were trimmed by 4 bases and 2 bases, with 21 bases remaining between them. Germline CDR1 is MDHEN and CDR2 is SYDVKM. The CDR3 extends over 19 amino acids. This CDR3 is CASSWGSAGGGPGANVLTF. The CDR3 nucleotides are TGTGCCAGCAGTTGGGGATCGGCAGGAGGTGGACCTGGGGCCAACGTCCTGACTTTC.

The CDR3 loop reads CASSFAQGSGAESEQFF. CDR3 bases: TGTGCCAGCAGTTTCGCCCAGGGAAGCGGGGCGGAAAGTGAGCAGTTCTTC. V gene TRBV6-6 combines with J gene TRBJ2-1; TRBD2 matches at 7 bases. Germline V gene data show CDR1 as MNHNY and CDR2 as SVGAGI (reference sequence). Trimming cost V 4 bases and J 9 bases; bases outside gene matches: 18. The CDR3 consists of 17 residues.